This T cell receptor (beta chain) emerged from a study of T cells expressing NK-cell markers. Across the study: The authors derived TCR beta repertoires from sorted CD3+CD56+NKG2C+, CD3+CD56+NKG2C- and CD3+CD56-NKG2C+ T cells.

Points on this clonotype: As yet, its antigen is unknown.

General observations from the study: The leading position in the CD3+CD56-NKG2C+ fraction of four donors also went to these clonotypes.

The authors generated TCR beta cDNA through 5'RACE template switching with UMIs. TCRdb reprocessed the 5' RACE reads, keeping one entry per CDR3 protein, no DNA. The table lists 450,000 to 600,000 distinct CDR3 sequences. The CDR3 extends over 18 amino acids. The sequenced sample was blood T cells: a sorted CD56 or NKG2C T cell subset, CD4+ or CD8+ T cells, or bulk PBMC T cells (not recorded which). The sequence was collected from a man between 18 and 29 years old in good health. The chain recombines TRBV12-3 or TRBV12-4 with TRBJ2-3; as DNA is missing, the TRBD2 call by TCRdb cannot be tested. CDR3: CASSSGTSGTKAPRTQYF.